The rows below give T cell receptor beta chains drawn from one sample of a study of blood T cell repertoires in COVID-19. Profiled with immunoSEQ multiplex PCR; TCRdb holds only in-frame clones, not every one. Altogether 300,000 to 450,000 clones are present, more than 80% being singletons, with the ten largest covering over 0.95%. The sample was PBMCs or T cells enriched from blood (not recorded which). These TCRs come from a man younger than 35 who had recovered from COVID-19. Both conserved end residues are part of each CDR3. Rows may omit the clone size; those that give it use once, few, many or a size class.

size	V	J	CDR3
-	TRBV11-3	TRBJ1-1	CASSSTANTEAFF
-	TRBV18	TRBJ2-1	CASSPIAGVYEQFF
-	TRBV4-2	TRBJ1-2	CASSNLTGIGGYTF
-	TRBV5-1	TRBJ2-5	CASSLYAGEAETQYF
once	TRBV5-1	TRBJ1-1	CASSPTTGGLNTEAFF
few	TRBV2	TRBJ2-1	CASRGSFGSYNEQFF
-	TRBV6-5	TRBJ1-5	CASRKTGSANQPQHF
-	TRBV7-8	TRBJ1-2	CASSLRKSHQGGYTF
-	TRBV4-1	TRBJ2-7	CASSQGTGGTYEQYF
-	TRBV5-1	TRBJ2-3	CASSLAGQGIADTQYF
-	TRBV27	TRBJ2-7	CASSFRAAGEQYF
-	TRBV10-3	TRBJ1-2	CAISDYGYTF
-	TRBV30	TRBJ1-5	CAWSRQGQANQPQHF
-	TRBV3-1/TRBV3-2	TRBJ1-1	CASSLRTGGTFF
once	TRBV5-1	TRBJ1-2	CASSLGTQGRDGYTF
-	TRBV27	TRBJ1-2	CASSLSTEIYGYTF
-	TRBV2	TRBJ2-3	CASTGEVSTDTQYF
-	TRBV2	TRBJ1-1	CASSVPDSRAFF
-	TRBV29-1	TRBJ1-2	CSVGGAGAYGYTF
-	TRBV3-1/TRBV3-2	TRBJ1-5	CASSQQTGNQPQHF
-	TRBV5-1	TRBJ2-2	CASSLGGANTGELFF